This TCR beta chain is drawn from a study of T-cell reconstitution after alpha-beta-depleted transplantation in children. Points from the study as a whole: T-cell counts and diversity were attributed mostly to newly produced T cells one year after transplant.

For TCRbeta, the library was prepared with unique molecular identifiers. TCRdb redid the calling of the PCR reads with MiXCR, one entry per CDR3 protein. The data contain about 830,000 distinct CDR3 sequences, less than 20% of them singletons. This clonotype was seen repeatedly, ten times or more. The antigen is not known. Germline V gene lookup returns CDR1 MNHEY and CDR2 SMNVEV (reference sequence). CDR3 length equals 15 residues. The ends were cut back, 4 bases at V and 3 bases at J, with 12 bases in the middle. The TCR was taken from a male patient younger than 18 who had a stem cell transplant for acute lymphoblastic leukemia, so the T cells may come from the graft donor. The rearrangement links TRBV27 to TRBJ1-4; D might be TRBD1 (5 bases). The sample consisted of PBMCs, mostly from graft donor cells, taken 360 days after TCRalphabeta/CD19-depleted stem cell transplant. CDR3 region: CASSSSGFPNEKLFF. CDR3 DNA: TGTGCCAGCAGTTCTTCAGGGTTCCCTAATGAAAAACTGTTTTTT.